These 14 T cell receptor beta chains share one sample of origin, sequenced in a study of blood T cell repertoires in COVID-19. Sequencing used immunoSEQ multiplex PCR; TCRdb keeps in-frame clones, though not all of them. Of more than 90,000 clones in the sample, around 67% were seen once. Specimen: peripheral blood. The receptors here all came from a woman aged 60 to 75 in a cohort sampled during active or convalescent COVID-19.

This clone was seen more than once but under ten times. This chain connects TRBV5-8 to TRBJ2-7, with D maybe TRBD1 (6 bases). The CDR3 has 13 amino acids. Germline V gene data show CDR1 as SGHTS and CDR2 as YDEGEE. V gave up 3 bases and J gave up 3 bases, with 10 bases separating them. CDR3 in amino acids: CASSYRELYEQYF. CDR3 nucleotide sequence: TGTGCCAGCAGCTACAGGGAGCTCTACGAGCAGTACTTC.

The rearrangement joins TRBV6-1 to TRBJ2-7, with D possibly being TRBD2 (5 bases). V lost 2 bases and J lost 8, with 16 bases in between. The CDR3 loop spans 14 amino acids. Per germline, CDR1 MNHNS and CDR2 SASEGT. The CDR3 bases are TGTGCCAGCAGTGAAATTTCCGAGAACGGGAAGCAGTACTTC. Translated: CASSEISENGKQYF.

The V call is TRBV7-2, the J call TRBJ1-2; D is possibly TRBD1 (6 bases). Trimming took 3 bases from V and 3 from J, leaving 8 bases between them. CDR1 and CDR2 (germline): SGHTA, FQGNSA. The CDR3 contains 13 residues. CDR3 DNA: TGTGCCAGCAGCTTCGGGACACACTATGGCTACACCTTC. Translating gives CASSFGTHYGYTF.

This clone was picked up a small number of times. This chain connects TRBV6-2 or TRBV6-3 to TRBJ2-7; TRBD2 agrees at 8 bases. The CDR3 loop spans 17 amino acids. V lost 2 bases, J lost 5 bases, and 14 bases stayed unmatched. Looked up from germline, CDR1 is MNHEY and CDR2 is SVGEGT. In DNA form, the CDR3 reads TGTGCCAGCAGTTACCCCCCCGGGCGGGGGGCCCTCCACGAGCAGTACTTC. Protein: CASSYPPGRGALHEQYF.

The chain links TRBV5-6 to TRBJ1-1; a possible D gene is TRBD1 (6 bases). The V gene's germline CDR1 is SGHDT and CDR2 YYEEEE. This CDR3 contains 17 residues. V shed 0 bases and J shed 4 bases, with 19 bases lying between them. CDR3 DNA sequence: TGTGCCAGCAGCTTGGAAATGTTGGGCCAGGGGAGCACTGAAGCTTTCTTT. Residues: CASSLEMLGQGSTEAFF.

CDR3 amino acids: CASSQGNRGPTGELFF. The CDR3 coding sequence is TGCGCCAGCAGCCAAGGTAACAGGGGCCCCACCGGGGAGCTGTTTTTT. The chain couples TRBV4-1 to TRBJ2-2, with 7 bases aligning to TRBD1. J was trimmed by 4 bases and V by 1 base; bases with no gene match: 6. The V gene's germline CDR1 is MGHRA and CDR2 YSYEKL. This CDR3 is built from 16 residues.

The genes are TRBV7-8 and TRBJ2-7; tentatively, D is TRBD2 (6 bases). The CDR3 is 15 residues long. V lost 5 bases, J lost 0 bases, and 14 bases lay in between. Per germline, CDR1 SGHVS and CDR2 FQNEAQ. CDR3: CASSLRPEGSYEQYF. The CDR3 DNA reads as TGTGCCAGCAGCCTACGACCGGAGGGCTCCTACGAGCAGTACTTC.

This chain links TRBV7-9 with TRBJ2-7; 8 nucleotides agree with TRBD1. The junction had 18 bases not matched to a gene; V was cut back by 4 bases and J by 1 base. This CDR3 region has 19 residues. Germline values: CDR1 SEHNR, CDR2 FQNEAQ (reference sequence). For the CDR3, the DNA is TGTGCCAGCAGCTCACAAGAACCTATCAGGGGGCGCCGGTCCTACGAGCAGTACTTC. Translating it yields CASSSQEPIRGRRSYEQYF. The whole variable domain, remainder taken from reference TRBV7-9 and TRBJ2-7, is DTGVSQNPRHKITKRGQNVTFRCDPISEHNRLYWYRQTLGQGPEFLTYFQNEAQLEKSRLLSDRFSAERPKGSFSTLEIQRTEQGDSAMYLCASSSQEPIRGRRSYEQYFGPGTRLTVT.

The rearrangement joins TRBV19 to TRBJ2-5; a possible D gene is TRBD1 (6 bases). V lost 5 bases to trimming and J lost 5 bases, with 15 bases between them. From germline, CDR1 is LNHDA and CDR2 SQIVND (reference sequence). CDR3 length: 14 residues. The CDR3 bases are TGTGCCAGTAGTGCCCAGGGGCAGGGGGAGACCCAGTACTTC. Its translation is CASSAQGQGETQYF.

The chain uses TRBV11-2 and TRBJ2-7, with 8 bases fitting TRBD1. V was pared by 5 bases and J by 4 bases, with 7 bases of the junction left unmatched. From germline, CDR1 is SGHAT and CDR2 FQNNGV. CDR3 length: 14 residues. The CDR3 region has the DNA TGTGCCAGCAGCCTCCGGGACAGGTCTTACGAGCAGTACTTC. This gives the protein CASSLRDRSYEQYF.

A word on this clone: Other DNA sequences in this specimen translate into the identical CDR3. The chain combines TRBV20-1 with TRBJ1-1, with D possibly being TRBD1 (6 bases). Trimming removed 3 bases at V and 1 base at J, with 9 bases between. The germline V gene encodes CDR1 DFQATT and CDR2 SNEGSKA (reference sequence). This CDR3 spans 13 amino acids. CDR3 DNA: TGCAGTGCTAGTGGACAGCGGAACACTGAAGCTTTCTTT. Its translation is CSASGQRNTEAFF.

This clone appeared once. This rearrangement joins TRBV4-2 to TRBJ2-3; D might be TRBD2 (6 bases). Trimming removed 4 bases from V and 4 bases from J, with 15 bases in between. Germline CDR1 reads LGHNA; CDR2 reads YNFKEQ. The CDR3 has 15 amino acids. The chain's CDR3 is CASSPRLVSADTQYF. Written as DNA, the CDR3 is TGTGCCAGCAGCCCTCGACTAGTATCCGCAGATACGCAGTATTTT.

This clone was seen more than once but under ten times. The chain carries TRBV7-9 and TRBJ2-2; D unresolved. Trimming left V 2 bases short and J 6 bases short, with 7 bases between. Germline V CDR1 and CDR2: SEHNR, FQNEAQ (reference sequence). The CDR3 contains 13 residues. The CDR3 reads CASSLYISGELFF. For the CDR3, the DNA is TGTGCCAGCAGCTTATACATCTCCGGGGAGCTGTTTTTT.

The chain uses TRBV24-1 and TRBJ2-3; 7 nucleotides line up with TRBD1. The V gene's germline CDR1 is KGHDR and CDR2 SFDVKD. CDR3 length equals 14 residues. With V trimmed by 4 bases and J by 1 base, 1 base remained unmatched. The CDR3 here is CATSETGGTDTQYF. The CDR3 coding sequence is TGTGCCACCAGTGAAACAGGGGGCACAGATACGCAGTATTTT.